One and the same sample provided the 17 T cell receptor beta chains below, sequenced in a study of PD-L1 blockade in urothelial cancer. Produced via immunoSEQ multiplex PCR; TCRdb's table is partial and in-frame only. The data contain some 45,000 clones, nearly 90% of them seen just once; the ten biggest clones take up approximately 25%. The time point is: pretreatment peripheral blood. The sample consisted of PBMCs, taken around atezolizumab (anti-PD-L1) treatment. The receptors come from a donor over 35 with urothelial cancer.

This clone ranks as medium-sized (0.01 to 0.1%). The rearrangement links TRBV7-6 to TRBJ1-4; D is uncertain. Germline values: CDR1 SGHVS, CDR2 FNYEAQ. V gave up 1 base and J gave up 12 bases, with 15 bases separating them. The CDR3 runs 14 residues. The CDR3 reads CASSLGMGREELFF. The CDR3, as DNA: TGTGCCAGCAGCTTAGGAATGGGTCGAGAGGAACTGTTTTTT.

The chain is built from TRBV6-5 and TRBJ2-7; D is undetermined. The germline V gene encodes CDR1 MNHEY and CDR2 SVGAGI. Trimming removed 0 bases at V and 0 bases at J, with 12 bases between. The CDR3 is 16 residues long. The CDR3 reads CASSYSGRVSSYEQYF. The CDR3 nucleotides are TGTGCCAGCAGTTACTCGGGTCGGGTAAGCTCCTACGAGCAGTACTTC.

V usage is TRBV4-3 and J usage is TRBJ2-1, with 8 bases that match TRBD1. The CDR3 extends over 16 amino acids. In germline, CDR1 is LGHNA, CDR2 YSLEER. J lost 4 bases, V lost 0 bases, and 5 bases had no gene match. Written as DNA, the CDR3 is TGCGCCAGCAGCCAAGATGGACAGGGTGGGTACAATGAGCAGTTCTTC. Encoded protein: CASSQDGQGGYNEQFF.

The rearrangement uses TRBV11-1 and TRBJ2-7; D is possibly TRBD1 (6 bases). The CDR3 covers 14 residues. The germline V gene has CDR1 SGHAT and CDR2 FQDESV (reference sequence). V was shortened by 2 bases and J by 2 bases, with 10 bases between the two germline ends. In DNA form, the CDR3 reads TGTGCCAGCAGCTTAACAGGGATGCCCTACGAGCAGTACTTC. This encodes CASSLTGMPYEQYF.

The V and J genes are TRBV29-1 and TRBJ1-5; TRBD1 is a possible D gene (5 bases). The CDR3 sequence is 14 residues long. Trimming shortened V by 7 bases and J by 0 bases, and 13 bases separated the two germline ends. The germline gives CDR1 SQVTM, CDR2 ANQGSEA. As DNA, the CDR3 is TGCAGCGCCCGCCAGGGCGATAGCAATCAGCCCCAGCATTTT. Its protein product is CSARQGDSNQPQHF.

CDR3 nucleotides: TGTGCCAGCAGCTTAGTAGGGGATCTGAACTATGGCTACACCTTC. Translating it yields CASSLVGDLNYGYTF. The chain links TRBV7-9 to TRBJ1-2, with a tentative D call TRBD1 (5 bases). The V end lost 1 base, the J end lost 2 bases, and 11 bases lay between the germline ends. CDR3 length equals 15 residues. Germline V gives CDR1 SEHNR, CDR2 FQNEAQ (reference sequence).

The rearrangement uses TRBV30 and TRBJ1-3; D remains ambiguous. The CDR3 is made up of 15 amino acids. V lost 3 bases, J lost 0 bases, and 12 bases lay in between. CDR1 GTSNPN and CDR2 SVGIG come from the germline V gene (reference sequence). CDR3 DNA sequence: TGTGCCTGGAGCGGGTTCGGCCTCTCTGGAAACACCATATATTTT. Its protein is CAWSGFGLSGNTIYF.

The chain uses TRBV5-4 and TRBJ2-7, with 10 bases identical to TRBD1. In germline, CDR1 is SGHNT, CDR2 YYREEE (reference sequence). This CDR3 has 16 amino acids. The V segment lost 0 bases and the J segment 5 bases; nucleotides outside the gene matches: 8. As DNA, the CDR3 is TGTGCCAGCAGCTTGGATCTGGGACAGGGGTTCAACGAGCAGTACTTC. It specifies CASSLDLGQGFNEQYF.

This chain links TRBV5-8 with TRBJ2-7, with 8 bases that match TRBD2. The CDR3 has 18 amino acids. V trimming: 6 bases; J trimming: 4 bases; junction bases outside the gene matches: 21. The germline gives CDR1 SGHTS, CDR2 YDEGEE. CDR3: CASTPGGTSLPFYYEQYF. DNA for the CDR3: TGTGCCAGCACCCCGGGGGGGACCTCACTACCCTTTTATTACGAGCAGTACTTC.

The chain employs TRBV6-5 and TRBJ2-2; the D is unclear. Trimming removed 6 bases from V and 5 bases from J, with 10 bases in between. CDR1 and CDR2 from the germline V gene are MNHEY and SVGAGI. The CDR3 contains 13 residues. The CDR3 region has the DNA TGTGCCAGCAGCCACCGGTGGACCGGGGAGCTGTTTTTT. Translated, it gives CASSHRWTGELFF.

The chain is built from TRBV7-2 and TRBJ2-2; 11 bases fit TRBD2. CDR1 and CDR2 (germline): SGHTA, FQGNSA. The V and J ends lost 5 bases and 6 bases, in that order; junction bases with no gene match: 11. The CDR3 totals 17 residues. CDR3: CASSPPGVAGGAGELFF. The CDR3 DNA reads as TGTGCCAGCAGCCCCCCTGGGGTAGCGGGAGGGGCCGGGGAGCTGTTTTTT.

The chain has TRBV18 and TRBJ1-5, with D possibly matching TRBD1 (6 bases). In germline, CDR1 is KGHSH, CDR2 LQKENI. With 3 bases removed from V and 6 bases from J, the gap between germline ends came to 15 bases. This CDR3 contains 15 residues. The CDR3 DNA is TGTGCCAGCTCACCCGGGGGGGGCGCGGCTCAGCCCCAGCATTTT. Translating gives CASSPGGGAAQPQHF.

This chain joins TRBV9 and TRBJ2-2; tentatively, D is TRBD2 (6 bases). From germline, CDR1 is SGDLS and CDR2 YYNGEE. Trimming pared 7 bases from V and 4 bases from J, leaving 17 bases between. The CDR3 spans 15 residues. DNA for the CDR3: TGTGCCAGCTCGGCGGGACCGATCGTCACCGGGGAGCTGTTTTTT. Its protein is CASSAGPIVTGELFF.

V usage is TRBV13 and J usage is TRBJ2-5; TRBD2 might be the D (7 bases). Germline V gives CDR1 PRHDT, CDR2 FYEKMQ (reference sequence). The CDR3 contains 13 residues. Trimming shortened V by 2 bases and J by 5 bases, and 9 bases separated the two germline ends. The CDR3 region is CASSLRGGETQYF. CDR3 DNA sequence: TGTGCCAGCAGCTTAAGGGGGGGGGAGACCCAGTACTTC.

This sequence joins TRBV19 and TRBJ2-1; 11 bases fit TRBD2. V gave up 9 bases and J gave up 9 bases; unmatched junction bases: 10. Germline CDR1 and CDR2: LNHDA and SQIVND (reference sequence). The CDR3 length is 14 residues. The CDR3 region is CASQLAGVFSEQFF. For the CDR3, the DNA is TGTGCCAGCCAACTAGCGGGAGTATTCAGTGAGCAGTTCTTC.

This clone appeared once. J is TRBJ2-7 and V is TRBV7-2; D gene unclear. CDR1 SGHTA and CDR2 FQGNSA come from the germline V gene. This CDR3 has 14 residues. With 1 base removed from V and 1 base from J, the gap between germline ends came to 8 bases. CDR3 nucleotide sequence: TGTGCCAGCAGCTTAGTCGGCGGTTCCTACGAGCAGTACTTC. It encodes CASSLVGGSYEQYF.

This clone is labeled medium-sized. V and J are TRBV5-1 and TRBJ1-2; tentatively, D is TRBD1 (6 bases). Germline loops: CDR1 SGHRS, CDR2 YFSETQ. The CDR3 contains 15 residues. Trimming took off 0 bases at V and 4 bases at J, with 13 bases between the two ends. The CDR3 DNA is TGCGCCAGCAGCTTGGGTACAGGGCACAGCTATGGCTACACCTTC. Amino acid sequence: CASSLGTGHSYGYTF.